What follows are 23 T cell receptor beta chains derived from one specimen sequenced in a study of identical twins. TCRdb itself ran the 5' RACE reads through MiXCR, one entry per CDR3 protein. The sample has 600,000 to 700,000 distinct CDR3 sequences; about 20% are singletons. These sequences were also reported in another study, on T cells expressing NK-cell markers.

Sequenced: PBMCs. The source of these receptors is a woman aged 18 to 35 in good health.

This clonotype has only a few counts. This CDR3 is CSARGPSPNYGYTF. The CDR3 coding sequence is TGCAGTGCTAGAGGCCCCAGCCCTAACTATGGCTACACCTTC. The J gene is TRBJ1-2, the V gene TRBV20-1; D gene ambiguous. The CDR3 runs 14 residues. Germline-derived CDR1 and CDR2 are DFQATT and SNEGSKA (reference sequence). The ends were cut back, 1 base at V and 0 bases at J, with 9 bases in the middle.

There are a few counts of this clonotype. The chain combines TRBV2 with TRBJ1-5; D remains ambiguous. V gave up 7 bases and J gave up 0 bases, with 10 bases separating them. The CDR3 has 14 residues. Germline V gene data show CDR1 as SNHLY and CDR2 as FYNNEI. The CDR3 region is CASTDTNSNQPQHF. The CDR3 DNA follows: TGTGCCAGCACAGACACAAATAGCAATCAGCCCCAGCATTTT.

This clonotype was observed a few times. The chain has TRBV15 and TRBJ2-3; 10 bases are shared with TRBD2. This CDR3 is 19 amino acids long. The ends lost 6 bases at V and 1 base at J; junction bases unmatched: 16. Germline V gene sequence: CDR1 LNHNV, CDR2 YYDKDF (reference sequence). The CDR3 coding sequence is TGTGCCACCAGACCATCTGGGGCTAGCGGGAGAGGGGGCACAGATACGCAGTATTTT. Residues: CATRPSGASGRGGTDTQYF.

This clonotype was counted ten times or more. This chain uses TRBV27 with TRBJ2-2; D not certain. The CDR3 length is 15 residues. V was cut by 6 bases and J by 4 bases, with 15 bases left in between. From germline, CDR1 is MNHEY and CDR2 SMNVEV (reference sequence). The chain's CDR3 is CASSSNWLLTGELFF. In DNA form, the CDR3 reads TGTGCCAGCAGCTCGAACTGGCTCCTCACCGGGGAGCTGTTTTTT.

This chain uses TRBV20-1 with TRBJ2-2; 7 positions match TRBD1. CDR1 is DFQATT and CDR2 is SNEGSKA in the germline V gene (reference sequence). The CDR3 length is 14 residues. The V segment lost 4 bases and the J segment 5 bases; nucleotides outside the gene matches: 7. The CDR3 DNA follows: TGCAGTGCTAAGACGACAGGGCGGACCGGGGAGCTGTTTTTT. This gives the protein CSAKTTGRTGELFF.

This clonotype showed up just a few times. The chain joins TRBV12-3 or TRBV12-4 to TRBJ2-7; 10 bases align to TRBD1. The CDR3 totals 14 residues. The ends lost 8 bases at V and 6 bases at J; junction bases unmatched: 10. CDR3 nucleotides: TGTGCCAGCGCCAGGACAGGGGGTAGTATCGAGCAGTACTTC. It is translated as CASARTGGSIEQYF.

This clonotype has only a few counts. The rearrangement uses TRBV6-6 and TRBJ1-2, with no clear D. CDR1 MNHNY and CDR2 SVGAGI come from the germline V gene (reference sequence). V was cut by 6 bases and J by 1 base, with 9 bases left in between. The CDR3 has 13 residues. This CDR3 reads CASSPVINYGYTF. The CDR3 nucleotides are TGTGCCAGCAGCCCGGTAATTAACTATGGCTACACCTTC.

This chain joins TRBV6-2 or TRBV6-3 and TRBJ2-1; D is perhaps TRBD2 (6 bases). CDR1 and CDR2 (germline): MNHEY, SVGEGT. V lost 6 bases and J lost 13, with 13 bases in between. CDR3 length: 11 amino acids. The CDR3 region is CASSLREDQFF. DNA for the CDR3: TGTGCCAGCAGCCTCAGGGAGGATCAGTTCTTC.

The chain has TRBV6-2 or TRBV6-3 and TRBJ2-2; D gene uncertain. CDR3 length equals 15 residues. With 2 bases removed from V and 5 bases from J, the gap between germline ends came to 12 bases. The germline gives CDR1 MNHEY, CDR2 SVGEGT. The CDR3, as DNA: TGTGCCAGCAGTTACGCGGATTTGAAGACCGGGGAGCTGTTTTTT. Translating it yields CASSYADLKTGELFF.

The V gene is TRBV7-8, the J gene TRBJ2-3, with D unresolved. Per germline, CDR1 SGHVS and CDR2 FQNEAQ. CDR3 length: 16 residues. The germline V and J ends were trimmed by 4 bases and 4 bases, with 18 bases remaining between them. The CDR3 here is CASSSARRLGSDTQYF. The CDR3 bases are TGTGCCAGCAGCTCCGCCCGCCGGTTAGGGTCAGATACGCAGTATTTT.

This clonotype turned up a few times. The V and J genes are TRBV6-5 and TRBJ1-5, with a tentative D call TRBD1 (6 bases). The CDR3 loop spans 14 amino acids. CDR1 and CDR2 from the germline V gene are MNHEY and SVGAGI. Trimming stripped 2 bases from V and 1 base from J, with 6 bases between. CDR3 bases: TGTGCCAGCAGTTACGGGGGCAGCAATCAGCCCCAGCATTTT. This gives the protein CASSYGGSNQPQHF.

The chain recombines TRBV30 with TRBJ2-5; D remains unclear. The CDR3 runs 13 residues. V was trimmed by 0 bases and J by 5 bases, leaving 10 bases between them. Germline V gene sequence: CDR1 GTSNPN, CDR2 SVGIG (reference sequence). In nucleotides, the CDR3 is TGTGCCTGGAGTGTACGCTTCGGCGAGACCCAGTACTTC. It codes for CAWSVRFGETQYF.

This clonotype showed up many times. The chain recombines TRBV2 with TRBJ2-7, with 11 bases lining up with TRBD2. The germline CDR1 and CDR2 sequences are SNHLY and FYNNEI. V shed 3 bases and J 3 bases; nucleotides not matched to a gene: 10. This CDR3 has 17 amino acids. CDR3 in DNA: TGTGCCAGCAGTGAGGGTCAGAGCGGACTAGCGGGCTACGAGCAGTACTTC. As protein: CASSEGQSGLAGYEQYF.

This sequence joins TRBV2 and TRBJ2-7; maybe TRBD1 (6 bases). The CDR3 loop spans 15 amino acids. Between the trimmed V and J ends, which lost 4 bases and 0 bases, there was a span of 13 bases. The V gene's germline CDR1 is SNHLY and CDR2 FYNNEI. The CDR3 here is CASSGTGHSSYEQYF. Written as DNA, the CDR3 is TGTGCCAGCAGTGGAACGGGACATAGCTCCTACGAGCAGTACTTC.

A few counts support this clonotype. The rearrangement links TRBV9 to TRBJ2-3, with 10 bases aligning to TRBD2. CDR1 SGDLS and CDR2 YYNGEE come from the germline V gene. CDR3 length: 16 residues. After removal of 2 bases from V and 2 bases from J, the junction contained 5 bases not matched to a gene. CDR3 sequence (DNA): TGTGCCAGCAGCGTGAAAGCGGGAGGGCTCACAGATACGCAGTATTTT. As protein: CASSVKAGGLTDTQYF.

This chain connects TRBV6-1 to TRBJ1-5; D gene unclear. Trimming removed 7 bases from V and 0 bases from J, with 7 bases in between. In germline, CDR1 is MNHNS, CDR2 SASEGT. This CDR3 is 13 amino acids long. The CDR3 coding sequence is TGTGCCAGCAAGGTCCGTAGCAATCAGCCCCAGCATTTT. Translation: CASKVRSNQPQHF.

The chain recombines TRBV20-1 with TRBJ2-5; the match to TRBD2 covers 9 bases. This CDR3 spans 13 amino acids. Germline trimming cut 3 bases from V and 5 bases from J; bases unmatched to any gene: 4. The germline V gene has CDR1 DFQATT and CDR2 SNEGSKA (reference sequence). The CDR3 DNA reads as TGCAGTGCTAGCGGCGGGGGGGCGGAGACCCAGTACTTC. Protein product: CSASGGGAETQYF.

V and J are TRBV7-2 and TRBJ2-3; 8 bases are a match to TRBD2. Trimming at V came to 5 bases and at J to 8 bases, leaving 9 bases not matched to a gene. The CDR3 length is 14 residues. Germline loops: CDR1 SGHTA, CDR2 FQGNSA. The CDR3 bases are TGTGCCAGCAGCCCGGATAGCGGGGACCGTACGCAGTATTTT. Its translation is CASSPDSGDRTQYF. The variable domain in full, with the rest retrieved from reference TRBV7-2 and TRBJ2-3, is GAGVSQSPSNKVTEKGKDVELRCDPISGHTALYWYRQSLGQGLEFLIYFQGNSAPDKSGLPSDRFSAERTGGSVSTLTIQRTQQEDSAVYLCASSPDSGDRTQYFGPGTRLTVL.

The chain recombines TRBV7-6 with TRBJ2-3; the match to TRBD2 covers 10 bases. This CDR3 region has 16 residues. With V trimmed by 5 bases and J by 5 bases, 10 bases remained unmatched. Per germline, CDR1 SGHVS and CDR2 FNYEAQ. DNA of the CDR3: TGTGCCAGCAGCCCAGAGGGGACTAGCGTGAGAGATACGCAGTATTTT. It encodes CASSPEGTSVRDTQYF.

This clonotype has just a few counts. In nucleotides, the CDR3 is TGCGCCAGCAGCCAAGTCGGGATAGCGGGAGACACCGGGGAGCTGTTTTTT. This translates into CASSQVGIAGDTGELFF. The genes are TRBV4-3 and TRBJ2-2; TRBD2 matches at 9 bases. Germline-derived CDR1 and CDR2 are LGHNA and YSLEER. V trimming: 1 base; J trimming: 3 bases; junction bases outside the gene matches: 6. The CDR3 has 17 amino acids.

For the CDR3, the DNA is TGTGCCAGCAATCTGGCAAATGTGGGCTACAATGAGCAGTTCTTC. Its translation is CASNLANVGYNEQFF. V usage is TRBV12-3 or TRBV12-4 and J usage is TRBJ2-1; D is uncertain. This CDR3 region has 15 residues. Trimming left V 7 bases short and J 3 bases short, with 16 bases between.

The chain uses TRBV7-2 and TRBJ1-2, with TRBD1 as a possible D gene (5 bases). V was pared by 4 bases and J by 2 bases, with 14 bases between. This CDR3 comprises 15 residues. The germline CDR1 and CDR2 sequences are SGHTA and FQGNSA. This CDR3 is CASSSEGIPNYGYTF. The CDR3 region has the DNA TGTGCCAGCAGCTCCGAGGGGATCCCGAACTATGGCTACACCTTC.

This clonotype has just a few counts. The V call is TRBV5-6, the J call TRBJ2-5; 7 positions match TRBD2. Germline CDR1 reads SGHDT; CDR2 reads YYEEEE. V shed 0 bases and J 5 bases; nucleotides not matched to a gene: 4. The CDR3 spans 14 residues. DNA of the CDR3: TGTGCCAGCAGCTTGGGACTAGCTGACGAGACCCAGTACTTC. Amino acid sequence: CASSLGLADETQYF.